This entry lists 26 T cell receptor beta chains sequenced from one sample in a study of T cell clones after liver transplantation. Clones were sequenced by immunoSEQ multiplex PCR, and TCRdb holds only the in-frame ones, with some missing. The table shows tens of thousands of clones, with around 78% occurring only once. The sequencing here drew on CD4+ T cells from blood, taken at the 22-month timepoint. These receptors all stem from a human patient who received a liver transplant. Some T cells may have come from the graft donor.

This rearrangement joins TRBV7-2 to TRBJ1-5, with 7 bases matching TRBD1. CDR1 and CDR2 from the germline V gene are SGHTA and FQGNSA. The CDR3 spans 14 residues. After removal of 5 bases from V and 5 bases from J, the junction contained 6 bases not matched to a gene. CDR3 DNA: TGTGCCAGCAGCGTCGGGACAGACTATCAGCCCCAGCATTTT. Its protein is CASSVGTDYQPQHF.

This clone was seen a single time. The chain has TRBV19 and TRBJ1-1, with D perhaps matching TRBD1 (5 bases). Germline V gives CDR1 LNHDA, CDR2 SQIVND (reference sequence). Trimming removed 5 bases at V and 4 bases at J, with 11 bases between. The length of the CDR3 is 13 residues. The CDR3 region has the DNA TGTGCCAGTAGTGAAGGGGCCCCCACTGAAGCTTTCTTT. Its translation: CASSEGAPTEAFF.

The chain combines TRBV7-8 with TRBJ1-5, with TRBD1 matching over 7 bases. Germline loops: CDR1 SGHVS, CDR2 FQNEAQ. The trim removed 5 bases at V and 1 base at J, leaving 8 bases unmatched. This CDR3 region has 16 residues. The CDR3 loop reads CASSPTNRGSNQPQHF. The CDR3 nucleotides read TGTGCCAGCAGCCCTACGAACAGGGGCAGCAATCAGCCCCAGCATTTT.

With respect to this clone: At the DNA level, this CDR3 is encoded by other sequences in the same sample as well. The chain links TRBV2 to TRBJ1-5; the D is unclear. The CDR3 is 13 amino acids. CDR1 is SNHLY and CDR2 is FYNNEI in the germline V gene. Trimming removed 3 bases from V and 4 bases from J, with 7 bases in between. The CDR3: CASSEWENQPQHF. The DNA of the CDR3 is TGTGCCAGCAGTGAGTGGGAGAATCAGCCCCAGCATTTT.

The V call is TRBV28, the J call TRBJ2-7, with 7 bases aligning to TRBD1. The germline CDR1 and CDR2 sequences are MDHEN and SYDVKM. This CDR3 comprises 15 residues. Germline trimming cut 3 bases from V and 3 bases from J; bases unmatched to any gene: 8. CDR3 loop: CASSLDRFSGYEQYF. The DNA for the CDR3 is TGTGCCAGCAGTTTGGACAGGTTCTCCGGCTACGAGCAGTACTTC.

This chain links TRBV19 with TRBJ1-2; D might be TRBD1 (5 bases). CDR3 length: 13 residues. V was cut by 3 bases and J by 6 bases, with 11 bases left in between. CDR1 and CDR2 (germline): LNHDA, SQIVND (reference sequence). The CDR3 sequence: CASSIEPRDGYTF. The CDR3 bases are TGTGCCAGTAGTATTGAGCCCAGGGATGGCTACACCTTC.

This chain connects TRBV5-4 to TRBJ2-1, with D perhaps TRBD2 (7 bases). The germline gives CDR1 SGHNT, CDR2 YYREEE (reference sequence). V was pared by 5 bases and J by 4 bases, with 16 bases between. This CDR3 spans 15 amino acids. In DNA form, the CDR3 reads TGTGCCAGCAGTATTGCCGGGGGGCGGTACAATGAGCAGTTCTTC. It specifies CASSIAGGRYNEQFF.

V gene TRBV11-2 combines with J gene TRBJ2-7, with D unclear. Trimming removed 1 base from V and 3 bases from J, with 13 bases in between. Germline values: CDR1 SGHAT, CDR2 FQNNGV. This CDR3 comprises 15 residues. CDR3 nucleotides: TGTGCCAGCAGCTTAGCCGGGTTGAACAGCTACGAGCAGTACTTC. The encoded protein is CASSLAGLNSYEQYF.

The chain combines TRBV15 with TRBJ2-2; D is perhaps TRBD1 (6 bases). There are 15 residues in the CDR3. Germline values: CDR1 LNHNV, CDR2 YYDKDF (reference sequence). Trimming shortened V by 5 bases and J by 5 bases, and 15 bases separated the two germline ends. CDR3 in DNA: TGTGCCACCAGCGTGGGATGGGGGCGGACCGGGGAGCTGTTTTTT. Translating gives CATSVGWGRTGELFF.

This chain joins TRBV11-2 and TRBJ2-2; D gene ambiguous. CDR3 length: 12 amino acids. Trimming took 6 bases from V and 6 from J, leaving 8 bases between them. Germline lookup yields CDR1 SGHAT and CDR2 FQNNGV. The CDR3 is CASRSMAGELFF. The CDR3 DNA sequence: TGTGCCAGCAGGTCTATGGCCGGGGAGCTGTTTTTT.

The rearrangement joins TRBV4-3 to TRBJ1-4; possibly TRBD1 for D (5 bases). Germline V gives CDR1 LGHNA, CDR2 YSLEER. V lost 4 bases and J 5 bases, leaving 14 bases between the germline ends. The CDR3 runs 15 residues. The CDR3 nucleotides are TGCGCCAGCAGCCTTATCAGGGAAGTGAATGAAAAACTGTTTTTT. It is translated as CASSLIREVNEKLFF.

The chain employs TRBV5-4 and TRBJ2-1; 10 nucleotides agree with TRBD2. V dropped 5 bases and J dropped 9; count of bases not matched to a gene: 11. The CDR3 runs to 15 residues. Germline assignment: CDR1 SGHNT and CDR2 YYREEE (reference sequence). Here the CDR3 reads CASSLSGGAAGEQFF. The CDR3 bases are TGTGCCAGCAGTCTGAGCGGGGGGGCCGCGGGTGAGCAGTTCTTC.

The J gene is TRBJ2-7, the V gene TRBV7-2; a weak D match, TRBD2 (5 bases). The CDR3 loop spans 14 amino acids. Germline V gives CDR1 SGHTA, CDR2 FQGNSA. Trimming cost V 5 bases and J 7 bases, with 18 bases left between them. The CDR3 loop reads CASSPIGGLGEQYF. The CDR3 coding sequence is TGTGCCAGCAGCCCCATTGGCGGGTTGGGTGAGCAGTACTTC. The full variable domain, with the rest looked up from reference TRBV7-2 and TRBJ2-7, is GAGVSQSPSNKVTEKGKDVELRCDPISGHTALYWYRQSLGQGLEFLIYFQGNSAPDKSGLPSDRFSAERTGGSVSTLTIQRTQQEDSAVYLCASSPIGGLGEQYFGPGTRLTVT.

This sequence joins TRBV5-1 and TRBJ2-5; the D gene is possibly TRBD1 (5 bases). CDR3 length equals 13 residues. V lost 0 bases, J lost 2 bases, and 5 bases lay in between. The germline V gene has CDR1 SGHRS and CDR2 YFSETQ. CDR3 protein: CASSLGQQETQYF. The DNA of the CDR3 is TGCGCCAGCAGCTTGGGACAGCAAGAGACCCAGTACTTC.

On this clone itself: The junction shows a germline mismatch at one end, possibly a read error. The chain couples TRBV7-7 to TRBJ2-5; 12 bases line up with TRBD2. CDR1 and CDR2 from the germline V gene are SSHAT and FNYEAQ (reference sequence). The CDR3 is 16 residues long. The CDR3 DNA reads TGTGCTAGCAGCTTACCACGGACTAGCGGGACTGAGACCCAGTACTTC. Residues: CASSLPRTSGTETQYF.

This clone was found a few times. The V call is TRBV19, the J call TRBJ2-2; 9 nucleotides agree with TRBD1. J was trimmed by 8 bases and V by 3 bases; bases with no gene match: 10. Germline lookup yields CDR1 LNHDA and CDR2 SQIVND (reference sequence). The CDR3 covers 16 residues. The CDR3 protein is CASSMRTGEGVGELFF. CDR3 DNA: TGTGCCAGTAGTATGAGGACAGGGGAGGGCGTGGGGGAGCTGTTTTTT.

V gene TRBV25-1 combines with J gene TRBJ1-1, with a tentative D call TRBD1 (6 bases). Trimming removed 2 bases from V and 2 bases from J, with 12 bases in between. The germline CDR1 and CDR2 sequences are MGHDK and SYGVNS. The CDR3 contains 15 residues. DNA of the CDR3: TGTGCCAGCAGTGAACCCAGCAGGGGAAACACTGAAGCTTTCTTT. Protein sequence: CASSEPSRGNTEAFF. The full variable domain, rest sourced from reference TRBV25-1 and TRBJ1-1, is EADIYQTPRYLVIGTGKKITLECSQTMGHDKMYWYQQDPGMELHLIHYSYGVNSTEKGDLSSESTVSRIRTEHFPLTLESARPSHTSQYLCASSEPSRGNTEAFFGQGTRLTVV.

The rearrangement links TRBV6-4 to TRBJ1-6; a weak D match, TRBD1 (5 bases). The V gene lost 0 bases and the J gene lost 9 bases, with 15 bases spanning the gap. The CDR3 consists of 16 residues. Germline CDR1 MRHNA, CDR2 SNTAGT. The DNA of the CDR3 is TGTGCCAGCAGTGACTCGGGGGTAAGTTGTGTTTCACCCCTCCACTTT. Its protein product is CASSDSGVSCVSPLHF.

V and J are TRBV7-3 and TRBJ2-7; 9 positions match TRBD1. CDR1 SGHTA and CDR2 FQGTGA come from the germline V gene. The CDR3 extends over 14 amino acids. V dropped 5 bases and J dropped 2; count of bases not matched to a gene: 4. For the CDR3, the DNA is TGTGCCAGCAGCCCCGGGACAGGGCCCTACGAGCAGTACTTC. Protein sequence: CASSPGTGPYEQYF.

This rearrangement joins TRBV5-1 to TRBJ2-3; TRBD2 is a possible D gene (5 bases). The CDR3 extends over 14 amino acids. Looked up from germline, CDR1 is SGHRS and CDR2 is YFSETQ. V was pared by 4 bases and J by 1 base, with 10 bases between. The CDR3 loop reads CASSPDSGTDTQYF. The CDR3 region has the DNA TGCGCCAGCAGCCCGGATAGCGGCACAGATACGCAGTATTTT.

V gene TRBV12-5 combines with J gene TRBJ2-7; 10 bases are a match to TRBD1. CDR1 is LGHNT, CDR2 FRNRAP, per germline. The CDR3 runs to 14 residues. The J segment lost 2 bases and the V segment lost 6 bases, leaving 4 bases of the junction unmatched. The CDR3 coding sequence is TGTGCTAGTGGGGGGACAGGGGCAACCTACGAGCAGTACTTC. Amino acid sequence: CASGGTGATYEQYF.

Notes on this clone: Sequence at one end of the junction differs from germline and may be a read error. This sequence joins TRBV6-4 and TRBJ1-1, with D uncertain. Germline V CDR1 and CDR2: MRHNA, SNTAGT. This CDR3 is built from 10 residues. The CDR3, as DNA: TGTGCCAGCAGTACAGCGCCGGGCCCTTTT. Its protein product is CASSTAPGPF.

This chain uses TRBV27 with TRBJ1-6; D is unresolved. This CDR3 comprises 15 residues. Trimming removed 5 bases from V and 5 bases from J, with 13 bases in between. Germline CDR1 and CDR2: MNHEY and SMNVEV (reference sequence). The CDR3, as DNA: TGTGCCAGCAGTCCGACGGTACAGAATAATTCACCCCTCCACTTT. Its translation: CASSPTVQNNSPLHF.

This chain uses TRBV19 with TRBJ1-2; TRBD1 is a possible D gene (5 bases). V lost 3 bases to trimming and J lost 6 bases, with 23 bases between them. The CDR3 is made up of 17 amino acids. Germline CDR1 LNHDA, CDR2 SQIVND (reference sequence). The CDR3 region has the DNA TGTGCCAGTAGTATCCTAAACTGGGCAGGGCAGAAGAATGGCTACACCTTC. Translated, it gives CASSILNWAGQKNGYTF.

CDR3 amino acids: CASSQGATREDSPLHF. CDR3 DNA sequence: TGCGCCAGCAGCCAAGGCGCTACCAGGGAGGATTCACCCCTCCACTTT. The rearrangement joins TRBV4-3 to TRBJ1-6, with TRBD1 as a possible D gene (5 bases). The CDR3 runs to 16 residues. Trimming removed 1 base from V and 8 bases from J, with 15 bases in between. Germline CDR1 LGHNA, CDR2 YSLEER.

The chain employs TRBV10-1 and TRBJ2-6, with unresolved D. The germline V gene has CDR1 WNHNN and CDR2 SYGVQD (reference sequence). This CDR3 is built from 20 residues. Trimming removed 7 bases at V and 0 bases at J, with 25 bases between. DNA of the CDR3: TGCGCCAGCACCCCCCGGCACGATAGGGCTGAAGGCTCTGGGGCCAACGTCCTGACTTTC. The encoded protein is CASTPRHDRAEGSGANVLTF.